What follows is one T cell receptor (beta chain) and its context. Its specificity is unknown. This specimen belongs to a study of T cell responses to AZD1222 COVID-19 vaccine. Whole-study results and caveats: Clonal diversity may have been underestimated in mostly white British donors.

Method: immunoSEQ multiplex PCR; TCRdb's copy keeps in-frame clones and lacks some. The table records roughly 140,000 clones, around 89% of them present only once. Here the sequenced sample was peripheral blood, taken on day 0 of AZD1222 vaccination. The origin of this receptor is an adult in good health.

CDR3 protein: CASSGRGGTEAFF. The DNA of the CDR3 is TGTGCCAGCAGTGGCAGGGGCGGGACTGAAGCTTTCTTT. This sequence joins TRBV12-3 or TRBV12-4 and TRBJ1-1; D perhaps matches TRBD1 (6 bases). The CDR3 runs to 13 residues. The V gene lost 5 bases and the J gene lost 5 bases, with 12 bases spanning the gap.